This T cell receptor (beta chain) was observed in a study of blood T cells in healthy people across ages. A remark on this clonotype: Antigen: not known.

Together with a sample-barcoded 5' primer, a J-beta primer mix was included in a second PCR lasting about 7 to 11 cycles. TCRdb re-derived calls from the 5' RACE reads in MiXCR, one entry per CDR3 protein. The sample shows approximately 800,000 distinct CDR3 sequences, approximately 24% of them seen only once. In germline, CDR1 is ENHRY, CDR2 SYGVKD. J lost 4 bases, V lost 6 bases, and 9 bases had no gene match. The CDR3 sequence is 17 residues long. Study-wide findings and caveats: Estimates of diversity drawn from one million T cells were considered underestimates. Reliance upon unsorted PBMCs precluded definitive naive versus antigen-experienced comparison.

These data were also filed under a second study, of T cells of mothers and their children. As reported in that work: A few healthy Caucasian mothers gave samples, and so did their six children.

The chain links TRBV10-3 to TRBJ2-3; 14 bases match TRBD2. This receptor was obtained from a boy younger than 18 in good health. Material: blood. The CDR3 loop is CAIRSQSGLAGADTQYF. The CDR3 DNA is TGTGCCATCAGGTCTCAATCGGGACTAGCGGGGGCAGATACGCAGTATTTT.